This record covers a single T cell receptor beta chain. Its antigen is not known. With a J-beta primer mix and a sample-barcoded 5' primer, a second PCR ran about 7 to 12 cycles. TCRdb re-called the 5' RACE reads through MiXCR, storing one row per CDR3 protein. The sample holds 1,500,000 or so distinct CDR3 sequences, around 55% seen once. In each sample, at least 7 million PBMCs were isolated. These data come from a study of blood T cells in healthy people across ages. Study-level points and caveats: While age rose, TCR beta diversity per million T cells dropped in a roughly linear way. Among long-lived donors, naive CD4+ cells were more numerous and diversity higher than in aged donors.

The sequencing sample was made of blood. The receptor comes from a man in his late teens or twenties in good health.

Here the CDR3 reads CASSLGTSETDTQYF. The CDR3 DNA reads TGCGCCAGCAGCCTCGGGACTAGCGAAACAGATACGCAGTATTTT. V usage is TRBV4-3 and J usage is TRBJ2-3; 10 positions agree with TRBD2. V was pared by 4 bases and J by 3 bases, with 4 bases of the junction left unmatched. The CDR3 has 15 residues. Germline CDR1 LGHNA, CDR2 YSLEER.